What follows are 20 T cell receptor beta chains derived from one specimen sequenced in a study of identical twins. Using its own MiXCR run on the 5' RACE reads, TCRdb lists one record per CDR3 protein. The sample consists of 540,000 or so distinct CDR3 sequences, 20% to 25% of them appearing once. These sequences were also reported in another study, on yellow fever vaccine responses in identical twins.

Sequencing was done on a sample of CD4+ T cells sorted from blood. Every receptor here comes from a young woman in good health.

CDR3 residues: CASSREAGSTDTQYF. The CDR3 DNA reads as TGTGCCAGCAGCCGGGAAGCGGGAAGCACAGATACGCAGTATTTT. This rearrangement joins TRBV9 to TRBJ2-3, with TRBD2 matching over 7 bases. Germline lookup yields CDR1 SGDLS and CDR2 YYNGEE. The trim removed 4 bases at V and 0 bases at J, leaving 5 bases unmatched. The CDR3 consists of 15 residues.

V usage is TRBV7-3 and J usage is TRBJ2-3; tentative D call: TRBD2 (5 bases). The ends were cut back, 5 bases at V and 6 bases at J, with 15 bases in the middle. Germline loops: CDR1 SGHTA, CDR2 FQGTGA. This CDR3 has 14 amino acids. The CDR3 DNA sequence: TGTGCCAGCAGCGATCAGGACGGACTGGATACGCAGTATTTT. Protein: CASSDQDGLDTQYF.

The chain couples TRBV20-1 to TRBJ1-5; D unclear. The CDR3 loop spans 13 amino acids. The ends were cut back, 3 bases at V and 1 base at J, with 7 bases in the middle. Germline lookup yields CDR1 DFQATT and CDR2 SNEGSKA (reference sequence). CDR3 in DNA: TGCAGTGCTAGTTCCGGGAGCAATCAGCCCCAGCATTTT. It specifies CSASSGSNQPQHF.

V usage is TRBV5-1 and J usage is TRBJ2-3, with a tentative D call TRBD2 (6 bases). V was pared by 1 base and J by 3 bases, with 18 bases between. Germline V gene sequence: CDR1 SGHRS, CDR2 YFSETQ. There are 17 residues in the CDR3. For the CDR3, the DNA is TGCGCCAGCAGCTTGCAGAACGACTTGGGGAGGACAGATACGCAGTATTTT. Its translation is CASSLQNDLGRTDTQYF.

This clonotype has only a few counts. This chain uses TRBV14 with TRBJ2-4; D is ambiguous. Germline-derived CDR1 and CDR2 are SGHDN and FVKESK. The V and J ends lost 2 bases and 9 bases respectively, with 8 bases between them. This CDR3 region has 12 residues. CDR3 nucleotides: TGTGCCAGCAGCCAATCGGGTTTCATTCAGTACTTC. Its protein is CASSQSGFIQYF.

The CDR3 is CASSLGGPPTYEQYV. CDR3 in DNA: TGCGCCAGCAGTCTCGGGGGCCCCCCTACCTACGAGCAGTACGTC. V and J are TRBV23-1 and TRBJ2-7; D may be TRBD1 or TRBD2 (6 bases each). TRBV23-1 is noted as an ORF with a role that remains uncertain. CDR3 size: 15 residues. V was trimmed by 4 bases and J by 2 bases, leaving 15 bases between them.

The chain uses TRBV12-3 or TRBV12-4 and TRBJ2-3; 7 bases are a match to TRBD2. After removal of 4 bases from V and 4 bases from J, the junction contained 8 bases not matched to a gene. The CDR3 contains 15 residues. For the CDR3, the DNA is TGTGCCAGCAGTTCCGTCCGCGGGAGTTCAGATACGCAGTATTTT. The encoded protein is CASSSVRGSSDTQYF.

This clonotype was found a few times. This chain joins TRBV19 and TRBJ2-3; 12 bases map to TRBD2. This CDR3 contains 13 residues. The V and J ends lost 7 bases and 8 bases, in that order; junction bases with no gene match: 4. Germline CDR1 and CDR2: LNHDA and SQIVND (reference sequence). This CDR3 is CASTTSGSITQYF. The CDR3 nucleotides read TGTGCCAGTACGACTAGCGGGAGCATTACGCAGTATTTT.

V is TRBV10-3 and J is TRBJ1-1; D remains unclear. The V end was cut by 2 bases, the J end by 11 bases, with 12 bases between. Germline assignment: CDR1 ENHRY and CDR2 SYGVKD. There are 12 residues in the CDR3. The CDR3 here is CAISEGFSPAFF. CDR3 sequence (DNA): TGTGCCATCAGTGAGGGGTTTTCCCCCGCTTTCTTT.

The CDR3 coding sequence is TGTGCCAGTAGTATCCTTCTTGGGGGGGCCGGTGGCTACACCTTC. Translating it yields CASSILLGGAGGYTF. This sequence joins TRBV19 and TRBJ1-2; D possibly corresponds to TRBD1 (6 bases). V lost 3 bases to trimming and J lost 7 bases, with 18 bases between them. This CDR3 contains 15 residues. Germline V lookup: CDR1 LNHDA, CDR2 SQIVND (reference sequence).

The chain has TRBV28 and TRBJ2-1, with 8 bases that match TRBD2. The CDR3 totals 15 residues. Germline V CDR1 and CDR2: MDHEN, SYDVKM. The J segment lost 4 bases and the V segment lost 6 bases, leaving 8 bases of the junction unmatched. CDR3 DNA sequence: TGTGCCAGCAGGGAAAGCGGGAGTGATTACAATGAGCAGTTCTTC. Encoded protein: CASRESGSDYNEQFF.

In its sample, this clonotype was seen a few times. The chain employs TRBV12-3 or TRBV12-4 and TRBJ2-3; 12 bases align to TRBD2. There are 18 residues in the CDR3. The J segment lost 4 bases and the V segment lost 6 bases, leaving 14 bases of the junction unmatched. This CDR3 reads CASSSLGRTSGGPDTQYF. In DNA, the CDR3 is TGTGCCAGCAGCTCCCTGGGCCGCACTAGCGGGGGGCCAGATACGCAGTATTTT.

A few counts support this clonotype. DNA of the CDR3: TGTGCCAGCATTCCGAGCTCCAGGGGACTAATCTCCTACGAGCAGTACTTC. As protein: CASIPSSRGLISYEQYF. This sequence joins TRBV28 and TRBJ2-7, with D maybe TRBD2 (7 bases). Trimming took 7 bases from V and 0 from J, leaving 22 bases between them. The length of the CDR3 is 17 residues. Germline CDR1 is MDHEN and CDR2 is SYDVKM.

The chain has TRBV28 and TRBJ2-5; 8 bases are a match to TRBD2. CDR3 size: 17 residues. The ends lost 5 bases at V and 0 bases at J; junction bases unmatched: 11. The germline V gene has CDR1 MDHEN and CDR2 SYDVKM. DNA of the CDR3: TGTGCCAGCAGTCTGGCTAGCGGGCCGGGAAACCAAGAGACCCAGTACTTC. Protein: CASSLASGPGNQETQYF. The full variable domain, rest sourced from reference TRBV28 and TRBJ2-5, is DVKVTQSSRYLVKRTGEKVFLECVQDMDHENMFWYRQDPGLGLRLIYFSYDVKMKEKGDIPEGYSVSREKKERFSLILESASTNQTSMYLCASSLASGPGNQETQYFGPGTRLLVL.

The rearrangement links TRBV5-1 to TRBJ1-5; D not resolved. Per germline, CDR1 SGHRS and CDR2 YFSETQ. The V and J ends lost 4 bases and 3 bases respectively, with 14 bases between them. The CDR3 length is 15 residues. For the CDR3, the DNA is TGCGCCAGCAGCCTGGACGGGATTAACAATCAGCCCCAGCATTTT. Protein sequence: CASSLDGINNQPQHF.

The sample holds a few counts of this clonotype. The chain joins TRBV7-9 to TRBJ2-3, with D maybe TRBD2 (6 bases). Germline V gene lookup returns CDR1 SEHNR and CDR2 FQNEAQ (reference sequence). The CDR3 loop spans 14 amino acids. Trimming shortened V by 4 bases and J by 4 bases, and 12 bases separated the two germline ends. CDR3 sequence reads: CASSSRGRSDTQYF. Written as DNA, the CDR3 is TGTGCCAGCAGCTCACGGGGGAGGTCAGATACGCAGTATTTT.

This rearrangement joins TRBV12-3 or TRBV12-4 to TRBJ2-3; 8 nucleotides align to TRBD2. V was pared by 3 bases and J by 1 base, with 12 bases of the junction left unmatched. The length of the CDR3 is 18 residues. CDR3 sequence reads: CASSFIWGLTSGTDTQYF. The CDR3 bases are TGTGCCAGCAGTTTTATTTGGGGCCTGACTAGCGGCACAGATACGCAGTATTTT.

The chain carries TRBV24-1 and TRBJ2-1; 10 bases are a match to TRBD2. Germline CDR1 reads KGHDR; CDR2 reads SFDVKD. The CDR3 is 17 amino acids. The ends lost 4 bases at V and 7 bases at J; junction bases unmatched: 12. The CDR3 DNA follows: TGTGCCACCAGTGACCCCGTCAAGCGGGGGGGCGGAAATGAGCAGTTCTTC. This gives the protein CATSDPVKRGGGNEQFF.

The chain couples TRBV2 to TRBJ2-2, with D perhaps matching TRBD1 (5 bases). This CDR3 is 13 amino acids long. From germline, CDR1 is SNHLY and CDR2 FYNNEI. V lost 7 bases, J lost 6 bases, and 12 bases lay in between. The CDR3 reads CASTPRAPGELFF. The CDR3 bases are TGTGCCAGCACGCCCAGGGCCCCCGGGGAGCTGTTTTTT.

This clonotype showed up just a few times. The chain recombines TRBV7-9 with TRBJ1-1, with 8 bases fitting TRBD1. CDR1 and CDR2 from the germline V gene are SEHNR and FQNEAQ (reference sequence). V was pared by 4 bases and J by 5 bases, with 9 bases of the junction left unmatched. The length of the CDR3 is 15 residues. CDR3 protein: CASSSARGLETEAFF. The CDR3 DNA is TGTGCCAGCAGCTCCGCCAGGGGGCTCGAGACTGAAGCTTTCTTT. Complete variable domain (other parts from reference TRBV7-9 and TRBJ1-1): DTGVSQNPRHKITKRGQNVTFRCDPISEHNRLYWYRQTLGQGPEFLTYFQNEAQLEKSRLLSDRFSAERPKGSFSTLEIQRTEQGDSAMYLCASSSARGLETEAFFGQGTRLTVV.